These T cell receptor beta chains were read from a single sample in a study of shared clonotypes between healthy human individuals. The protocol was immunoSEQ multiplex PCR, while the TCRdb copy is restricted to in-frame clones and leaves out a portion. The sample lists 190,000 or so clones; approximately 62% were seen once. Sequences were obtained from memory CD4+ T cells sorted from blood. The receptor source for this set is a young man in good health. The CDR3 runs from the conserved cysteine through the conserved F or W. Each record gives: clone size, J gene, V gene, CDR3 protein. Clone size is stated in some rows and not others, as once, few, many or a class when expanded.

clone size: few; J gene: TRBJ1-2; V gene: TRBV7-6; CDR3 protein: CASSPGQGGYGYTF
clone size: NA; J gene: TRBJ1-2; V gene: TRBV9; CDR3 protein: CASGDEGDGYTF
clone size: NA; J gene: TRBJ1-4; V gene: TRBV15; CDR3 protein: CATSRDRGWDEKLFF
clone size: NA; J gene: TRBJ2-2; V gene: TRBV2; CDR3 protein: CASMPGMDSGELFF
clone size: NA; J gene: TRBJ2-1; V gene: TRBV11-2; CDR3 protein: CASSLTLREYNEQFF
clone size: NA; J gene: TRBJ1-1; V gene: TRBV6-5; CDR3 protein: CASSYPTSLGGTEAFF
clone size: NA; J gene: TRBJ1-2; V gene: TRBV20-1; CDR3 protein: CSARASYGYTF
clone size: NA; J gene: TRBJ2-7; V gene: TRBV10-3; CDR3 protein: CAIRITPTGGYEQYF
clone size: many; J gene: TRBJ2-5; V gene: TRBV5-6; CDR3 protein: CASERSLGLSETQYF
clone size: NA; J gene: TRBJ1-5; V gene: TRBV29-1; CDR3 protein: CSVEGERTARF
clone size: NA; J gene: TRBJ2-7; V gene: TRBV6-1; CDR3 protein: CASSEGDGSYEQYF
clone size: NA; J gene: TRBJ1-4; V gene: TRBV7-9; CDR3 protein: CASSPQGGEKLFF